Below are 30 T cell receptor beta chains sequenced from a single sample in a study of blood T cells in healthy people across ages. Using a J-beta primer mix together with a sample-barcoded 5' primer, a second PCR was run for about 6 to 11 cycles. TCRdb itself ran the 5' RACE reads through MiXCR, one entry per CDR3 protein. Altogether fewer than 600,000 distinct CDR3 sequences are present, around 27% being singletons, with the ten largest covering over 3.5%. The data also belong to a second study, concerning T cells of mothers and their children.

Sequencing was performed on blood. These receptors were taken from a boy younger than 10 in good health.

This clonotype has only a few counts. The CDR3 loop reads CASTAVWNTGELFF. CDR3 sequence (DNA): TGTGCCAGCACGGCGGTTTGGAACACCGGGGAGCTGTTTTTT. The chain combines TRBV6-1 with TRBJ2-2, with no clear D. Trimming took 7 bases from V and 1 from J, leaving 10 bases between them. CDR1 and CDR2 from the germline V gene are MNHNS and SASEGT. The CDR3 has 14 amino acids.

This chain joins TRBV29-1 and TRBJ2-1; 8 positions agree with TRBD2. Germline V CDR1 and CDR2: SQVTM, ANQGSEA. The CDR3 is 16 amino acids. Trimming cost V 5 bases and J 1 base; bases outside gene matches: 10. The CDR3 sequence: CSVLLRAGESYNEQFF. The CDR3 DNA follows: TGCAGCGTTTTATTACGAGCGGGGGAGTCCTACAATGAGCAGTTCTTC.

This clonotype came up a few times. V and J are TRBV7-9 and TRBJ2-2; 13 bases are a match to TRBD2. The length of the CDR3 is 20 residues. V was clipped by 5 bases and J by 5 bases; unmatched bases: 17. Germline V gene data show CDR1 as SEHNR and CDR2 as FQNEAQ (reference sequence). The CDR3 loop is CASSIDRPGLAGFGTGELFF. In DNA form, the CDR3 reads TGTGCCAGCAGCATCGATAGACCGGGACTAGCGGGGTTCGGTACCGGGGAGCTGTTTTTT.

The chain has TRBV29-1 and TRBJ1-5; maybe TRBD1 (6 bases). The CDR3 has 14 amino acids. Germline lookup yields CDR1 SQVTM and CDR2 ANQGSEA. The V gene lost 6 bases and the J gene lost 5 bases, with 17 bases spanning the gap. CDR3 DNA sequence: TGCAGCGTCCGGAAGGCAGGGGTCGATCAGCCCCAGCATTTT. It is translated as CSVRKAGVDQPQHF. Together with reference TRBV29-1 and TRBJ1-5, the CDR3 gives the full variable domain: SAVISQKPSRDICQRGTSLTIQCQVDSQVTMMFWYRQQPGQSLTLIATANQGSEATYESGFVIDKFPISRPNLTFSTLTVSNMSPEDSSIYLCSVRKAGVDQPQHFGDGTRLSIL.

This clonotype was detected a few times. The chain recombines TRBV20-1 with TRBJ1-2; the match to TRBD1 covers 9 bases. This CDR3 spans 16 amino acids. V lost 1 base, J lost 7 bases, and 13 bases stayed unmatched. CDR1 is DFQATT and CDR2 is SNEGSKA in the germline V gene (reference sequence). The CDR3 region is CSARGGGDRVRGGYTF. CDR3 sequence (DNA): TGCAGTGCTAGAGGGGGAGGGGACAGGGTAAGAGGTGGCTACACCTTC.

The CDR3 spells CSAWGYAGETQYF. The DNA for the CDR3 is TGCAGTGCCTGGGGCTACGCCGGGGAGACCCAGTACTTC. The chain uses TRBV20-1 and TRBJ2-5, with D possibly matching TRBD1 (5 bases). From germline, CDR1 is DFQATT and CDR2 SNEGSKA (reference sequence). This CDR3 is 13 amino acids long. Deletions cut 6 bases from V and 5 bases from J, with 16 bases between.

The chain recombines TRBV5-1 with TRBJ2-7; D is possibly TRBD1 (5 bases). Germline V gene lookup returns CDR1 SGHRS and CDR2 YFSETQ. The V end was cut by 4 bases, the J end by 1 base, with 9 bases between. CDR3 length: 13 amino acids. CDR3 in amino acids: CASSPDISYEQYF. CDR3 nucleotide sequence: TGCGCCAGCAGCCCGGACATTTCCTACGAGCAGTACTTC.

The CDR3 here is CASSQDPIVQGKTQYF. The CDR3 nucleotides are TGTGCCAGCAGCCAAGACCCGATAGTACAGGGCAAGACCCAGTACTTC. The chain carries TRBV3-1 and TRBJ2-5; perhaps TRBD1 as D (6 bases). There are 16 residues in the CDR3. Per the germline V gene, CDR1 is LGHDT and CDR2 is YNNKEL (reference sequence). Between the trimmed V and J ends, which lost 0 bases and 6 bases, there was a span of 17 bases.

The chain combines TRBV3-1 with TRBJ2-1; 7 nucleotides align to TRBD2. J lost 6 bases, V lost 5 bases, and 7 bases had no gene match. Per the germline V gene, CDR1 is LGHDT and CDR2 is YNNKEL (reference sequence). CDR3 length: 14 residues. The CDR3 sequence: CASSSPGGSNEQFF. DNA for the CDR3: TGTGCCAGCAGCTCCCCGGGAGGCAGCAATGAGCAGTTCTTC.

Here the CDR3 reads CATSDPRGNEQFF. CDR3 nucleotides: TGTGCCACCAGTGACCCAAGGGGGAATGAGCAGTTCTTC. The V call is TRBV24-1, the J call TRBJ2-1, with D possibly matching TRBD1 (6 bases). Per the germline V gene, CDR1 is KGHDR and CDR2 is SFDVKD. Trimming took off 4 bases at V and 7 bases at J, with 10 bases between the two ends. This CDR3 is built from 13 residues.

The chain is built from TRBV4-1 and TRBJ2-5; perhaps TRBD2 as D (5 bases). The V end was cut by 1 base, the J end by 4 bases, with 10 bases between. This CDR3 spans 14 amino acids. Germline CDR1 MGHRA, CDR2 YSYEKL. For the CDR3, the DNA is TGCGCCAGCAGCCAAGTTGTCCTAGCAGAGACCCAGTACTTC. Translated, it gives CASSQVVLAETQYF.

The V call is TRBV2, the J call TRBJ1-5; D remains unclear. V lost 4 bases to trimming and J lost 8 bases, with 6 bases between them. CDR1 is SNHLY, CDR2 FYNNEI, per germline. CDR3 length: 11 amino acids. The CDR3 nucleotides are TGTGCCAGCAGTGTGAACGAGCCCCAGCATTTT. It is translated as CASSVNEPQHF.

The chain uses TRBV7-9 and TRBJ2-1; 8 nucleotides align to TRBD1. Germline-derived CDR1 and CDR2 are SEHNR and FQNEAQ (reference sequence). This CDR3 is built from 15 residues. The V segment lost 5 bases and the J segment 10 bases; nucleotides outside the gene matches: 13. The CDR3 here is CASSRGQGSLGEQFF. CDR3 DNA: TGTGCCAGCAGCCGCGGACAGGGTTCTCTTGGCGAGCAGTTCTTC. The full variable domain, its missing parts supplied by reference TRBV7-9 and TRBJ2-1, is DTGVSQNPRHKITKRGQNVTFRCDPISEHNRLYWYRQTLGQGPEFLTYFQNEAQLEKSRLLSDRFSAERPKGSFSTLEIQRTEQGDSAMYLCASSRGQGSLGEQFFGPGTRLTVL.

This clonotype has just a few counts. The rearrangement joins TRBV5-6 to TRBJ1-4; no definite D call. Between the trimmed V and J ends, which lost 4 bases and 2 bases, there was a span of 18 bases. This CDR3 has 17 amino acids. The germline V gene encodes CDR1 SGHDT and CDR2 YYEEEE. For the CDR3, the DNA is TGTGCCAGCAGCCTGGGATCACTCGGGAGGACTAATGAAAAACTGTTTTTT. This codes for CASSLGSLGRTNEKLFF.

This clonotype was seen a single time. This chain uses TRBV6-5 with TRBJ2-5, with TRBD2 identical over 13 bases. Matching the DNA end better, TRBJ2-1 makes the J call doubtful. Germline-derived CDR1 and CDR2 are MNHEY and SVGAGI. The CDR3 has 15 residues. The CDR3 sequence is CASRPGLAGDNEQFF. For the CDR3, the DNA is TGTGCCAGCAGACCTGGACTAGCGGGGGACAATGAGCAGTTCTTC.

The sample holds a few counts of this clonotype. The V call is TRBV6-7, the J call TRBJ2-7; 8 nucleotides line up with TRBD2. TRBV6-7 is labeled an ORF, and its function is uncertain. V was clipped by 4 bases and J by 1 base; unmatched bases: 6. The CDR3 length is 15 residues. This CDR3 reads CASSCFSGESYEQYF. The CDR3 DNA follows: TGTGCCAGCAGTTGTTTTAGCGGGGAATCCTACGAGCAGTACTTC.

The CDR3 sequence is CASSISRRAHEQFF. DNA for the CDR3: TGTGCCAGCAGCATAAGCCGCAGGGCCCATGAGCAGTTCTTC. J is TRBJ2-1 and V is TRBV11-2; possible D gene TRBD1, 5 bases. The ends were cut back, 5 bases at V and 8 bases at J, with 16 bases in the middle. CDR1 SGHAT and CDR2 FQNNGV come from the germline V gene. This CDR3 contains 14 residues.

This clonotype has a handful of counts. The J gene is TRBJ2-5, the V gene TRBV29-1; D is perhaps TRBD1 or TRBD2 (6 bases each). The end of the DNA fits TRBJ2-1 better, so the J call may be wrong. The CDR3 runs to 14 residues. CDR1 and CDR2 from the germline V gene are SQVTM and ANQGSEA. Here the CDR3 reads CSEGGIGGTWEQFF. CDR3 coding DNA: TGCAGCGAGGGGGGCATAGGGGGAACGTGGGAGCAGTTCTTC.

The rearrangement joins TRBV5-1 to TRBJ1-2, with 8 bases matching TRBD1. V shed 2 bases and J 4 bases; nucleotides not matched to a gene: 10. The CDR3 covers 16 residues. Germline V CDR1 and CDR2: SGHRS, YFSETQ. The CDR3 region has the DNA TGCGCCAGCAGCTTTAAATATGCCGGGACAGGCTATGGCTACACCTTC. It specifies CASSFKYAGTGYGYTF.

The chain has TRBV25-1 and TRBJ1-4; 7 nucleotides line up with TRBD1. CDR1 is MGHDK, CDR2 SYGVNS, per germline. V was pared by 6 bases and J by 7 bases, with 2 bases of the junction left unmatched. The CDR3 has 12 amino acids. CDR3: CASRTGSEKLFF. CDR3 coding DNA: TGTGCCAGCAGGACAGGGAGTGAAAAACTGTTTTTT.

This clonotype turned up a few times. This chain uses TRBV20-1 with TRBJ2-7, with TRBD1 as a possible D gene (6 bases). This CDR3 is 11 amino acids long. The V gene's germline CDR1 is DFQATT and CDR2 SNEGSKA (reference sequence). With 6 bases removed from V and 11 bases from J, the gap between germline ends came to 17 bases. The CDR3 DNA sequence: TGCAGTGCGGGCTGGGACACCGGGGAGTACTTC. This encodes CSAGWDTGEYF.

The chain employs TRBV6-2 or TRBV6-3 and TRBJ2-7; D gene ambiguous. Germline-derived CDR1 and CDR2 are MNHEY and SVGEGT. This CDR3 is built from 13 residues. Trimming cost V 0 bases and J 9 bases, with 12 bases left between them. The CDR3 loop is CASSYSDKWLQYF. CDR3 sequence (DNA): TGTGCCAGCAGTTACTCGGATAAGTGGTTGCAGTACTTC.

The CDR3 nucleotides read TGTGCCAGCAGTACCACATTGAACACTGAAGCTTTCTTT. It yields the protein CASSTTLNTEAFF. The V call is TRBV6-2 or TRBV6-3, the J call TRBJ1-1; D uncertain. Germline CDR1 and CDR2: MNHEY and SVGEGT. The CDR3 length is 13 residues. The V end lost 5 bases, the J end lost 0 bases, and 7 bases lay between the germline ends.

This clonotype has just a few counts. This chain connects TRBV20-1 to TRBJ2-5; D is ambiguous. The V and J ends lost 1 base and 5 bases respectively, with 11 bases between them. Germline values: CDR1 DFQATT, CDR2 SNEGSKA (reference sequence). This CDR3 has 13 residues. In DNA form, the CDR3 reads TGCAGTGCTAGAGGGTCAGATGGGGAGACCCAGTACTTC. Protein sequence: CSARGSDGETQYF.

This chain connects TRBV6-1 to TRBJ1-4, with TRBD1 as a possible D gene (6 bases). CDR1 and CDR2 from the germline V gene are MNHNS and SASEGT. Trimming removed 1 base from V and 7 bases from J, with 13 bases in between. The CDR3 consists of 15 residues. CDR3 sequence (DNA): TGTGCCAGCAGTGAAGAGGGGGGCTGGAGTGAAAAACTGTTTTTT. Amino acids: CASSEEGGWSEKLFF.

This chain uses TRBV20-1 with TRBJ2-2, with D possibly being TRBD1 or TRBD2 (5 bases each). The CDR3 has 15 amino acids. The V gene's germline CDR1 is DFQATT and CDR2 SNEGSKA (reference sequence). V was pared by 7 bases and J by 2 bases, with 17 bases between. The CDR3 region has the DNA TGCAGTGGGTATCGAAGTGGGGACAACACCGGGGAGCTGTTTTTT. Protein: CSGYRSGDNTGELFF.

At least ten counts were recorded for this clonotype. The genes are TRBV5-1 and TRBJ2-5, with a possible D match to TRBD2 (5 bases). This CDR3 comprises 13 residues. Germline V gene data show CDR1 as SGHRS and CDR2 as YFSETQ. V was cut by 0 bases and J by 3 bases, with 6 bases left in between. DNA of the CDR3: TGCGCCAGCAGCTTGGGGGGAGAAGAGACCCAGTACTTC. Its protein is CASSLGGEETQYF.

This chain uses TRBV29-1 with TRBJ1-1; no definite D call. Trimming removed 4 bases from V and 6 bases from J, with 9 bases in between. CDR3 length: 11 residues. Germline V gene data show CDR1 as SQVTM and CDR2 as ANQGSEA. The CDR3 nucleotides are TGCAGCGTTGGGGAAGTGGCTGAAGCTTTCTTT. Translated, it gives CSVGEVAEAFF.

The V call is TRBV12-3 or TRBV12-4, the J call TRBJ1-5; D is unresolved. V gave up 8 bases and J gave up 0 bases, with 14 bases separating them. The CDR3 extends over 15 amino acids. CDR3: CASRKGRVSNQPQHF. DNA of the CDR3: TGTGCCAGCCGTAAGGGAAGGGTTAGCAATCAGCCCCAGCATTTT.

This rearrangement joins TRBV7-8 to TRBJ1-2; D gene uncertain. Trimming removed 5 bases from V and 8 bases from J, with 15 bases in between. There are 13 residues in the CDR3. Germline CDR1 SGHVS, CDR2 FQNEAQ. Here the CDR3 DNA reads TGTGCCAGCAGCCCTCGGCAAGGGAAAGGCTACACCTTC. As protein: CASSPRQGKGYTF.